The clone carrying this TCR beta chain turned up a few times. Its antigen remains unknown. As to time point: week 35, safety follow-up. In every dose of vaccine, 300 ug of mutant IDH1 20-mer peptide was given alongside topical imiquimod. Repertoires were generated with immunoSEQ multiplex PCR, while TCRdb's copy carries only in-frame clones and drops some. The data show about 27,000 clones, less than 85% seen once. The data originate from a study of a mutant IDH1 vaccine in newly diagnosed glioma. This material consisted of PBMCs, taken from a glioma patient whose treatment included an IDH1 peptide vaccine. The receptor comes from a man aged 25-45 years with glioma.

The CDR3 loop is CASRTQGISTNEKLFF. CDR3 sequence (DNA): TGTGCCAGTAGGACGCAGGGTATCTCAACTAATGAAAAACTGTTTTTT. This chain joins TRBV19 and TRBJ1-4; possibly TRBD1 for D (5 bases). The germline V and J ends were trimmed by 6 bases and 0 bases, with 14 bases remaining between them. This CDR3 is built from 16 residues. Germline loops: CDR1 LNHDA, CDR2 SQIVND (reference sequence).